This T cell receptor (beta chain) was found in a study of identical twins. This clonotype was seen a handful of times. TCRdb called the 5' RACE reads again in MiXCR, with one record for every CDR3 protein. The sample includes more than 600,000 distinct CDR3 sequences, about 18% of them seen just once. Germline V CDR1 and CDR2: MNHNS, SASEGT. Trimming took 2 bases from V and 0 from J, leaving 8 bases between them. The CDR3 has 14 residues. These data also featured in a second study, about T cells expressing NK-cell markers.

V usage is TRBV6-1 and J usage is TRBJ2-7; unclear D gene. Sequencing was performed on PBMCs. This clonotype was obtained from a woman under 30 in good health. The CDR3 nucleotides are TGTGCCAGCAGTGAAATTGGGGACTCCTACGAGCAGTACTTC. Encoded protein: CASSEIGDSYEQYF.